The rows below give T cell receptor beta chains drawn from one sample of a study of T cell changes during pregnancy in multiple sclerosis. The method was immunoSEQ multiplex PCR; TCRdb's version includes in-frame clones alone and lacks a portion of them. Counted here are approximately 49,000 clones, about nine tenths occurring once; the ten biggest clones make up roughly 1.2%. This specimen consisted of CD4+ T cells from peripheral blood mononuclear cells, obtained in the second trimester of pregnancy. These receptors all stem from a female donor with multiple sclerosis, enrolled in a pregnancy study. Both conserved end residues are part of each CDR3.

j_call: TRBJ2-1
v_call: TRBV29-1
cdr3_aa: CSVGGIPGQGVYNEQFF

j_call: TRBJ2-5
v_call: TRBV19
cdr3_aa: CASSKTEQQETQYF

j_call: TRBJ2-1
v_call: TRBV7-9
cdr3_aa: CASSLFRGGRAIRNEQFF

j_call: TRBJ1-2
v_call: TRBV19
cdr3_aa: CASSLRTGNYGYTF

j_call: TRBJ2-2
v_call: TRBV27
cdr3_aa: CASRLAGGLTGELFF

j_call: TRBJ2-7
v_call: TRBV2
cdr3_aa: CASSEGTQEIYYEQYF

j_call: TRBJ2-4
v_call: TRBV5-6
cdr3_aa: CASSYIQYGAKNIQYF

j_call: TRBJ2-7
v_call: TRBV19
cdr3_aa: CASSITAVGGNFYEQYF

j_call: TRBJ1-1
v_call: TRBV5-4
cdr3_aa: CASSSSPTDTEAFF

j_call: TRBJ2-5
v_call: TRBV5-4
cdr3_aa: CASSLRGGWTSGRRETQYF

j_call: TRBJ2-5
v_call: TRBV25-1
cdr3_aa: CASMRRGETQYF

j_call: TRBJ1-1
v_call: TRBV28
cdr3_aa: CASRGGNTEAFF

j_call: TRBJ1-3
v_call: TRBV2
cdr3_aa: CASSPPFGQVATIYF

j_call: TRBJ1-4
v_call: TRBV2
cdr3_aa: CASRTLTEYNEKLFF

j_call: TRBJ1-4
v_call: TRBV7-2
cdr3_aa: CASSTSTGKLFF

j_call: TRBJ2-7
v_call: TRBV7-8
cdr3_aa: CASSPREGTYEQYF

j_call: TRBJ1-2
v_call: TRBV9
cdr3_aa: CASSPLQGLGYTF

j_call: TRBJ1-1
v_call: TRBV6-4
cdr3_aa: CASSRTANTEAFF

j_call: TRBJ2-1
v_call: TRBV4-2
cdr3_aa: CASSTGSTYNEQFF

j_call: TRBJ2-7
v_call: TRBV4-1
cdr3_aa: CASSRETSGSYEQYF

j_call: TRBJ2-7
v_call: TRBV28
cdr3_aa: CASSRSDRPQYF

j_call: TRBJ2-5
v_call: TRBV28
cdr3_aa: CASSTSTGEETQYF

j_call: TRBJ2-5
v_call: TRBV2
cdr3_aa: CASSQTSGRAGETQYF

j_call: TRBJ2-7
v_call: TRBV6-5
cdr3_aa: CASSYLRTGGFYEQYF

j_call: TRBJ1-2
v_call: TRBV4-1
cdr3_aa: CASSLPGGSSRYGYTF

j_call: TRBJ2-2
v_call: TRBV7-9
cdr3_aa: CASSLFGGTGELFF